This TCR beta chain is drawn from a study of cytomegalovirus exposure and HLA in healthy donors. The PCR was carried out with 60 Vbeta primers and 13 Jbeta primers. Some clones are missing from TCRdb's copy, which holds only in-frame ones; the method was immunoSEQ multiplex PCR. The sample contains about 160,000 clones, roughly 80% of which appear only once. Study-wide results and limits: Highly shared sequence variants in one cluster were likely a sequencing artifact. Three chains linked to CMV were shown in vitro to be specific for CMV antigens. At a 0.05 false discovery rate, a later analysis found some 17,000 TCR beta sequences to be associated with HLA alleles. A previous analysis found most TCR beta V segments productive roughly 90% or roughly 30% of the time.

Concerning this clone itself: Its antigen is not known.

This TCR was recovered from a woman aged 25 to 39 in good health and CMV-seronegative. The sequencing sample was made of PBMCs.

CDR3 sequence reads: CASSLALADTQYF. CDR3 in DNA: TGTGCCAGCAGCTTGGCCCTAGCTGATACGCAGTATTTT. The J gene is TRBJ2-3, the V gene TRBV5-4; D is perhaps TRBD2 (5 bases). CDR3 length: 13 residues. V shed 0 bases and J shed 6 bases, with 8 bases lying between them. Germline V gene sequence: CDR1 SGHNT, CDR2 YYREEE (reference sequence).